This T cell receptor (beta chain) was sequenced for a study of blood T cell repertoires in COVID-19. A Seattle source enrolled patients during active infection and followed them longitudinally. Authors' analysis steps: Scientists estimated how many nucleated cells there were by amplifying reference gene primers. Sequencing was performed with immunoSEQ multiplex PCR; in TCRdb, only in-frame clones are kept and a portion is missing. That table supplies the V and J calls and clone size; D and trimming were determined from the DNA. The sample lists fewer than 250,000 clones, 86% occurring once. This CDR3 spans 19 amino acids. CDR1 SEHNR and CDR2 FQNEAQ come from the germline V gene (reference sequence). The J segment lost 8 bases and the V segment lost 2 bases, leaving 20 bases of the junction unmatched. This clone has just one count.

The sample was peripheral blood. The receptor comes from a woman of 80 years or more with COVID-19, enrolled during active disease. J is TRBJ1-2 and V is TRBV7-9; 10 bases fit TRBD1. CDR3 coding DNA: TGTGCCAGCAGCTTAATGGGGATCGGACAGGGGGGCCTTGACGTCGGCTACACCTTC. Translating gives CASSLMGIGQGGLDVGYTF.